The 28 T cell receptor beta chains below all came from one sample that was sequenced in a study of T cell responses to AZD1222 COVID-19 vaccine. The data were produced by immunoSEQ multiplex PCR, yet TCRdb's version contains in-frame clones alone and is incomplete. The data hold 90,000 to 110,000 clones, with about nine tenths observed a single time. The sequences come from peripheral blood, collected on day 0 of AZD1222 vaccination. The receptors were gathered from an adult in good health.

This clone was found once. The chain links TRBV10-3 to TRBJ1-2; D call uncertain. Deletions cut 6 bases from V and 5 bases from J, with 22 bases between. The V gene's germline CDR1 is ENHRY and CDR2 SYGVKD. The CDR3 is 16 amino acids. CDR3 in DNA: TGTGCCATCAGGGCTACCGGTGGGCCCTCCCTGTATGGCTACACCTTC. This encodes CAIRATGGPSLYGYTF.

This sequence joins TRBV11-2 and TRBJ2-7; 12 nucleotides line up with TRBD2. With V trimmed by 4 bases and J by 6 bases, 13 bases remained unmatched. Germline V gives CDR1 SGHAT, CDR2 FQNNGV. The CDR3 totals 17 residues. The CDR3 nucleotides are TGTGCCAGCAGCTCCCGAACGCGACTAGCGGGAGTCATCGAGCAGTACTTC. This gives the protein CASSSRTRLAGVIEQYF.

This chain connects TRBV10-3 to TRBJ1-3; D call uncertain. The ends were cut back, 2 bases at V and 4 bases at J, with 9 bases in the middle. Per the germline V gene, CDR1 is ENHRY and CDR2 is SYGVKD. This CDR3 spans 14 amino acids. This CDR3 reads CAISENPPGNTIYF. CDR3 nucleotide sequence: TGTGCCATCAGTGAGAATCCTCCCGGAAACACCATATATTTT.

The J gene is TRBJ2-2, the V gene TRBV6-2 or TRBV6-3; D is ambiguous. Germline loops: CDR1 MNHEY, CDR2 SVGEGT. V dropped 0 bases and J dropped 0 bases, with 8 bases sitting between them. The CDR3 consists of 16 residues. CDR3 coding DNA: TGTGCCAGCAGTTACTCGAATCCCGCGAACACCGGGGAGCTGTTTTTT. Protein: CASSYSNPANTGELFF.

This chain uses TRBV3-1 (or the pseudogene TRBV3-2) with TRBJ2-7, with 10 bases matching TRBD1. The germline gives CDR1 LGHDT, CDR2 YNNKEL (reference sequence). The CDR3 is 15 residues long. After removal of 4 bases from V and 5 bases from J, the junction contained 8 bases not matched to a gene. This chain's CDR3 is CASSRPDRGLDEQYF. The CDR3 DNA reads TGTGCCAGCAGCCGCCCCGACAGGGGGCTCGACGAGCAGTACTTC.

V gene TRBV27 combines with J gene TRBJ1-5, with D possibly being TRBD1 (5 bases). Trimming removed 3 bases from V and 2 bases from J, with 11 bases in between. The germline CDR1 and CDR2 sequences are MNHEY and SMNVEV (reference sequence). The CDR3 length is 15 residues. CDR3 nucleotides: TGTGCCAGCAGTTTTTCATGGGACCGCAATCAGCCCCAGCATTTT. It translates to CASSFSWDRNQPQHF.

The chain is built from TRBV18 and TRBJ2-5; unclear D gene. V was shortened by 1 base and J by 0 bases, with 6 bases between the two germline ends. This CDR3 region has 14 residues. Germline CDR1 KGHSH, CDR2 LQKENI. The CDR3: CASSPRRYQETQYF. CDR3 nucleotides: TGTGCCAGCTCACCACGAAGGTACCAAGAGACCCAGTACTTC.

The chain is built from TRBV28 and TRBJ1-1; D gene uncertain. From germline, CDR1 is MDHEN and CDR2 SYDVKM. The CDR3 runs to 13 residues. The V gene lost 9 bases and the J gene lost 0 bases, with 11 bases spanning the gap. The CDR3 region is CASGSSLNTEAFF. In DNA form, the CDR3 reads TGTGCCAGTGGCAGCAGCTTGAACACTGAAGCTTTCTTT.

The chain has TRBV7-2 and TRBJ1-6, with D perhaps TRBD1 (6 bases). There are 15 residues in the CDR3. In germline, CDR1 is SGHTA, CDR2 FQGNSA. V lost 1 base and J 7 bases, leaving 11 bases between the germline ends. The CDR3 loop is CASSLVGGMNSPLHF. CDR3 DNA: TGTGCCAGCAGCTTAGTAGGGGGTATGAATTCACCCCTCCACTTT. Drawing the rest from reference TRBV7-2 and TRBJ1-6, the complete variable domain is GAGVSQSPSNKVTEKGKDVELRCDPISGHTALYWYRQSLGQGLEFLIYFQGNSAPDKSGLPSDRFSAERTGGSVSTLTIQRTQQEDSAVYLCASSLVGGMNSPLHFGNGTRLTVT.

This chain joins TRBV20-1 and TRBJ1-1; D call uncertain. The germline V gene encodes CDR1 DFQATT and CDR2 SNEGSKA (reference sequence). V lost 3 bases and J 1 base, leaving 6 bases between the germline ends. This CDR3 has 12 residues. CDR3 region: CSASSGNTEAFF. The CDR3 DNA reads TGCAGTGCTAGTAGTGGGAACACTGAAGCTTTCTTT.

The J gene is TRBJ2-2, the V gene TRBV5-1, with 13 bases fitting TRBD2. This CDR3 is 17 amino acids long. Germline V CDR1 and CDR2: SGHRS, YFSETQ. The ends lost 4 bases at V and 1 base at J; junction bases unmatched: 4. In nucleotides, the CDR3 is TGCGCCAGCAGCACAAGGACTAGCGGGGGGAACACCGGGGAGCTGTTTTTT. Translating it yields CASSTRTSGGNTGELFF.

The chain has TRBV11-2 and TRBJ1-3; D is undetermined. The CDR3 length is 16 residues. V lost 1 base and J 2 bases, leaving 12 bases between the germline ends. From germline, CDR1 is SGHAT and CDR2 FQNNGV. CDR3 residues: CASSLAPGVTGNTIYF. The CDR3 DNA sequence: TGTGCCAGCAGCTTAGCGCCGGGAGTAACTGGAAACACCATATATTTT. Together with reference TRBV11-2 and TRBJ1-3, the CDR3 gives the full variable domain: EAGVAQSPRYKIIEKRQSVAFWCNPISGHATLYWYQQILGQGPKLLIQFQNNGVVDDSQLPKDRFSAERLKGVDSTLKIQPAKLEDSAVYLCASSLAPGVTGNTIYFGEGSWLTVV.

This clone was found once. J is TRBJ1-6 and V is TRBV27; TRBD1 matches 9 bases. The CDR3 contains 14 residues. V shed 10 bases, J shed 7 bases, and the junction held 8 bases outside the gene matches. From germline, CDR1 is MNHEY and CDR2 SMNVEV (reference sequence). CDR3 sequence reads: CATWDREANSPLHF. In nucleotides, the CDR3 is TGTGCCACATGGGACAGGGAAGCGAATTCACCCCTCCACTTT.

V usage is TRBV6-1 and J usage is TRBJ2-7; D remains unclear. The CDR3 spans 13 residues. Germline-derived CDR1 and CDR2 are MNHNS and SASEGT. V lost 6 bases and J 1 base, leaving 10 bases between the germline ends. The CDR3 is CASSPVGSYEQYF. The CDR3 nucleotides are TGTGCCAGCAGCCCCGTTGGATCCTACGAGCAGTACTTC.

The V call is TRBV21-1, the J call TRBJ1-2; the table's D call, TRBD1, has no DNA check behind it. TRBV21-1 corresponds to a pseudogene. The CDR3 contains 15 residues. The CDR3: CASSKVSGQDPGYTF. The CDR3 DNA sequence: TGTGCCAGCAGCAAAGTCTCGGGACAGGATCCCGGCTACACCTTC.

This chain connects TRBV9 to TRBJ2-2; no reliable D call. The CDR3 covers 14 residues. With 8 bases removed from V and 4 bases from J, the gap between germline ends came to 15 bases. Germline loops: CDR1 SGDLS, CDR2 YYNGEE. The CDR3 here is CASSSQLATGELFF. In DNA, the CDR3 is TGTGCCAGTTCCTCTCAACTTGCCACCGGGGAGCTGTTTTTT.

The CDR3 loop reads CASSPRTGAPGDTEAFF. The CDR3 DNA sequence: TGTGCCAGCTCACCAAGGACAGGGGCCCCGGGGGACACTGAAGCTTTCTTT. This chain uses TRBV18 with TRBJ1-1; 9 bases align to TRBD1. V was clipped by 2 bases and J by 3 bases; unmatched bases: 10. The CDR3 extends over 17 amino acids. The germline CDR1 and CDR2 sequences are KGHSH and LQKENI.

This clone was counted a single time. The J gene is TRBJ2-5, the V gene TRBV30, with D unclear. Deletions cut 2 bases from V and 2 bases from J, with 9 bases between. The CDR3 runs 13 residues. Germline assignment: CDR1 GTSNPN and CDR2 SVGIG (reference sequence). The CDR3: CAWSLLQQETQYF. The CDR3 DNA reads TGTGCCTGGAGTCTACTCCAACAAGAGACCCAGTACTTC.

V gene TRBV5-4 combines with J gene TRBJ1-1, with a weak D call TRBD1 (6 bases). The CDR3 sequence is 13 residues long. CDR1 is SGHNT and CDR2 is YYREEE in the germline V gene (reference sequence). V shed 6 bases and J shed 3 bases, with 12 bases lying between them. The CDR3 region is CASTNRGYTEAFF. CDR3 DNA: TGTGCCAGCACCAATAGGGGGTACACTGAAGCTTTCTTT.

The genes are TRBV28 and TRBJ1-5; D ambiguous. Germline V gives CDR1 MDHEN, CDR2 SYDVKM. The CDR3 is 13 amino acids. The V gene lost 5 bases and the J gene lost 2 bases, with 7 bases spanning the gap. CDR3 bases: TGTGCCAGCAGTAATTGGGGCAATCAGCCCCAGCATTTT. Its translation is CASSNWGNQPQHF.

The V and J genes are TRBV7-8 and TRBJ1-6, with 7 bases fitting TRBD1. The CDR3 is 14 residues long. The germline V gene has CDR1 SGHVS and CDR2 FQNEAQ. The V and J ends lost 1 base and 9 bases, in that order; junction bases with no gene match: 3. For the CDR3, the DNA is TGTGCCAGCAGCTTAGTGGACAGGATTTCACCCCTCCACTTT. The encoded protein is CASSLVDRISPLHF.

The CDR3 here is CATSHFGQSYEQYF. The CDR3 region has the DNA TGTGCCACCTCACACTTTGGGCAGAGCTACGAGCAGTACTTC. The chain joins TRBV28 to TRBJ2-7; D gene ambiguous. V was pared by 10 bases and J by 3 bases, with 19 bases between. This CDR3 spans 14 amino acids. Germline values: CDR1 MDHEN, CDR2 SYDVKM. Full variable domain (remainder filled in from reference TRBV28 and TRBJ2-7): DVKVTQSSRYLVKRTGEKVFLECVQDMDHENMFWYRQDPGLGLRLIYFSYDVKMKEKGDIPEGYSVSREKKERFSLILESASTNQTSMYLCATSHFGQSYEQYFGPGTRLTVT.

This clone was seen more than once but under ten times. CDR3 region: CATSDPRQGDGNQPQHF. The CDR3 DNA is TGTGCCACCAGTGATCCACGACAGGGAGACGGCAATCAGCCCCAGCATTTT. The rearrangement uses TRBV24-1 and TRBJ1-5; 7 bases align to TRBD1. The ends lost 3 bases at V and 2 bases at J; junction bases unmatched: 9. This CDR3 is built from 17 residues. Per germline, CDR1 KGHDR and CDR2 SFDVKD.

In this sample, this clone turned up once. V gene TRBV13 combines with J gene TRBJ2-1, with D unclear. CDR3 length equals 14 residues. V was pared by 8 bases and J by 8 bases, with 19 bases between. The V gene's germline CDR1 is PRHDT and CDR2 FYEKMQ (reference sequence). CDR3 nucleotides: TGTGCCAGCCTGGATCGTGCCGCCCTGGATGAGCAGTTCTTC. Protein: CASLDRAALDEQFF.

The chain has TRBV5-1 and TRBJ1-2; no reliable D call. This CDR3 is 13 amino acids long. Deletions cut 4 bases from V and 8 bases from J, with 15 bases between. Germline V gene lookup returns CDR1 SGHRS and CDR2 YFSETQ. The CDR3 DNA sequence: TGCGCCAGCAGCCTGGAGTCCGAGGGAGGCTACACCTTC. This encodes CASSLESEGGYTF. The entire variable domain, with the rest obtained from reference TRBV5-1 and TRBJ1-2, is as follows: KAGVTQTPRYLIKTRGQQVTLSCSPISGHRSVSWYQQTPGQGLQFLFEYFSETQRNKGNFPGRFSGRQFSNSRSEMNVSTLELGDSALYLCASSLESEGGYTFGSGTRLTVV.

This clone was seen just once. J is TRBJ1-2 and V is TRBV10-1; no clear D. There are 15 residues in the CDR3. The V end was cut by 0 bases, the J end by 7 bases, with 15 bases between. Germline V CDR1 and CDR2: WNHNN, SYGVQD (reference sequence). The CDR3 sequence: CASSESILGRSGYTF. CDR3 DNA sequence: TGCGCCAGCAGTGAGTCGATTTTGGGCCGATCTGGCTACACCTTC.

The chain couples TRBV4-1 to TRBJ2-3; 9 bases fit TRBD2. CDR1 and CDR2 from the germline V gene are MGHRA and YSYEKL. The CDR3 runs 20 residues. V shed 3 bases, J shed 0 bases, and the junction held 16 bases outside the gene matches. CDR3 sequence: CASSQPGLAYSTSSTDTQYF. The CDR3 DNA follows: TGCGCCAGCAGCCAGCCGGGACTAGCTTATTCTACCTCTAGCACAGATACGCAGTATTTT.

The DNA for the CDR3 is TGTGCCAGCAGCCCTGAAACATGGGGCACTGAAGCTTTCTTT. It translates to CASSPETWGTEAFF. The chain employs TRBV7-9 and TRBJ1-1; the D is unclear. Per germline, CDR1 SEHNR and CDR2 FQNEAQ (reference sequence). V lost 5 bases and J 4 bases, leaving 14 bases between the germline ends. This CDR3 has 14 amino acids.